Given below is one TCR beta chain in context. Its binding antigen is unknown. No much larger clone exists at a distance of one base, and base qualities are not known. In total, fewer than 750 healthy bone marrow donors made up the cohort. All cohort members were sampled while nominally healthy, although unrecorded immune exposures were likely present. The donor was CMV seropositive and was included in the group of about 290 seropositive cohort members. Every donor gave a peripheral blood sample, and the peripheral blood mononuclear cells from that sample were used for TCR beta sequencing. The Qiagen DNeasy Blood Extraction Kit was used to extract genomic DNA from the blood cell samples. Library prep was done by the immunoSEQ multiplex PCR assay. A mixture of 60 forward primers for TCR Vbeta segments and 13 reverse primers for TCR Jbeta segments was used in the multiplex PCR. The CDR3 region of rearranged TCR beta genes was amplified from genomic DNA with a multiplex PCR assay. The amplified TCR beta libraries were sequenced on the Illumina HiSeq System as 87-base-pair reads. Per the original workflow: Across the 500 to 750 repertoires, a later analysis counted some 80 million unique TCR beta chains, around 10 million of which were shared by at least two donors. A nearest-neighbor algorithm error-corrected the raw reads and collapsed the reads into unique sequences, merging closely related sequences to remove PCR and sequencing errors. Alignment of CDR3 sequences to IMGT reference sequences was used to assign V, D and J gene segments. For a sequence to be retained, a match of at least six nucleotides was required to both a V gene segment and a J gene segment. Rearrangements were called productive when the CDR3 lacked stop codons and stayed in frame with V and J; all others were non-productive. Following IMGT convention, CDR3 was defined as the stretch from the second conserved V-encoded cysteine up to the conserved J-encoded phenylalanine. Sequences without an unambiguous match to a single V gene segment were excluded from the earlier analysis of approximately 560 of the donors. In an earlier analysis of approximately 590 of the donors, V segments were called functional above 56.7% productive rearrangements and were called segregating when the between-donor standard deviation exceeded 5%. A statistical classification framework was built to diagnose cytomegalovirus status from the catalog of TCR beta chain sequences. A later analysis assigned V and J genes by comparing TCR nucleotide sequences with IMGT/GENE-DB human TR gene sequences. The TCRdist pipeline was used in a later analysis to assign CDR3 sequences and most-parsimonious VDJ recombination scenarios. In a later analysis, each TCR beta chain was defined by its CDR3 amino acid sequence together with its V-gene family, and reads without a unique V-gene family were excluded. A later analysis removed roughly 590 highly shared, low-generation-probability nucleotide sequences to deal with suspected cross-contamination and a sequencing artifact. For each public chain, a later analysis derived a clonal expansion index from normalized ranks of inferred template counts within each repertoire. In a later analysis, generation probabilities were computed using a VDJ recombination model fitted to out-of-frame rearrangements, and the results were checked against IGoR. A later analysis scored TCR-TCR, TCR-HLA and TCR-CMV co-occurrence with hypergeometric tests, applying a repertoire-size bias correction to TCR pairs. To estimate false discovery rates, a later analysis permuted the HLA or CMV assignments 20 times. In a later analysis, co-occurring TCRs were grouped with DBSCAN, and TCRdist sequence similarity was added when clustering was performed within HLA-allele-positive subsets. For co-occurrence clustering, repertoires with fewer than 30,000 or more than 120,000 public chains were excluded, along with five repertoires with anomalous nucleotide sharing. Here the immuneACCESS table is served through TCRdb, limited to in-frame sequences with V and J called. Missing clones are a known gap in these copies; in checked studies unresolved V genes cover under half, and the rest lacks a known reason. V, J and clone size were drawn from that table, and D and trimming were deduced from the DNA. Counted in this sample were 110,000 or so clones; 70% to 85% of them appeared once. Around 10% of the sample is held by the ten biggest clonotypes.

The sample is drawn from a study of cytomegalovirus exposure and HLA in healthy donors (dated by TCRdb to 2015 to 2018). The study in broad terms: An earlier analysis of roughly 630 of the donors reported 250 to 300 Gb of sequence data and roughly 110 million unique TCR beta sequences from about 179 million T cells. Around 320 gigabases of sequencing data and some 85 million unique TCR sequences were included in an early release covering several hundred HLA-typed donors. Among the 398 genotyped donors, approximately 82% belonged to the genetic ancestry cluster associated with self-reported Caucasian donors. The study aimed to test whether cataloging public T cell receptors could reveal signatures of past pathogen exposure. The study profiled the T cell repertoires of 550 to 700 subjects by immunosequencing and related them to cytomegalovirus serostatus. Along with the roughly 700-subject first cohort, a separate validation cohort of around 120 different subjects was used. High-throughput TCR immunosequencing, statistical association of individual TCRs with disease status, and machine learning were combined to predict cytomegalovirus infection status. A later analysis re-analyzed previously published TCR beta repertoires from roughly 630 donors and added high-resolution HLA genotyping to study TCR occurrence patterns. Rather than drawing on any new phenotypic data, the later analysis identified candidate immune exposures from TCR beta sequences and the way those sequences occurred across donors. An earlier analysis of about 600 of the donors used high-throughput TCR beta sequencing to judge whether each TCR beta V gene segment behaved as functional or pseudogenic. Donor age, sex, ethnicity and CMV serostatus were collected together with the repertoire data. Genome-wide SNP genotypes for about 65% of the 666 donors were used in a later genetic analysis, which treated that subset as a discovery cohort. All discovery cohort repertoires had been generated using a single sequencing platform. Class I and class II HLA loci were covered by the typing at four-digit resolution. Typing coverage varied by locus: roughly 629-640 donors for A, B, C, DRB1 and DQB1; 522 for DQA1; more than 600 for DPA1; around 450 for DPB1. About 5 DR-DQ haplotypes were handled as single units for association and clustering, since linkage in the cohort was strong. Among over 350 genotyped donors of the cohort, an average of 235,054 unique TCR beta nucleotide sequences were sequenced per donor, around 20% of them non-productive.

Summary of the overall study and its limitations: A later analysis reported that several top co-occurrence clusters appeared linked to parvovirus B19, influenza, CMV and Epstein-Barr virus. A later analysis found that TCR association rates varied across HLA loci, with DRB1 alleles showing the most associated TCRs and HLA-C alleles the fewest. At a false discovery rate of 0.05, a later analysis linked 15,000 to 20,000 TCR beta sequences to specific HLA alleles. The sequencing pipeline was judged likely to have produced a cluster of highly shared sequence variants as a technical artifact. Broadly in line with IMGT annotations, most TCR beta V segments showed up in productive rearrangements about 87% or about 30% of the time in an earlier analysis of about 500 of the donors. When HLA alleles, especially DR and DQ, strongly co-occurred, attributing TCR associations to individual alleles was difficult. Three of the identified cytomegalovirus-associated TCR beta chains were confirmed in vitro to be specific for cytomegalovirus antigens. Linkage disequilibrium might explain the correlated functional status among segregating V segments, but an unknown experimental factor could not be excluded. This cohort had only TCR beta chains sequenced, and the lack of alpha or paired-chain data limited which features could be detected. The classifier was reported to diagnose cytomegalovirus status with high specificity and sensitivity in both the original and validation cohorts. The study listed 150 to 200 TCR beta chains as associated with cytomegalovirus. Because HLA typing was missing for some donors at each locus, association tests included only the typed subset. V-gene and J-gene trimming of TCR beta chains was associated with a missense DCLRE1C variant in a later genetic analysis, and the association was replicated in an independent cohort. According to a later genetic analysis, donors in an Asian-associated ancestry cluster had fewer N-insertions in productive TCRs than the approximately 700-donor mean. A further reported finding was that TCR beta sequences accurately predicted the HLA-A and HLA-B alleles for most subjects in the first cohort. In a later analysis, HLA-associated TCR beta chains showed more clonal expansion and lower generation probabilities than non-associated chains that were equally common. The 87-base-pair reads could not distinguish some IMGT-functional V segments, including TRBV6-2 and TRBV6-3, so those segments were excluded. The earlier analysis of approximately 540 of the donors excluded roughly 17 rarely observed V segments, including chromosome 9 orphons, because counts were too low. The only immune exposure information available for the cohort was CMV serostatus. Most CMV-associated TCR beta chains appeared to be HLA-restricted in a later analysis, and the HLA associations seemed to be driven largely by CMV exposure. Across donors, most TCR sequences were observed very rarely, whereas some public TCRs were present in many individuals. Presence/absence analyses assumed roughly uniform sequencing depth across donors, an assumption that may not hold. According to the authors, the approach could potentially be generalized to other disease states and immunological phenotypes.

The CDR3 contains 14 residues, cysteine and phenylalanine counted. The only DNA kept is the CDR3, 42 bases in frame from the first base. Reading the germline V gene (reference sequence) gives CDR1 SEHNR and CDR2 FQNEAQ. V drops 5 bases and J drops 0 bases, leaving 9 bases in between. In this chain, TRBV7-9 is recombined with TRBJ2-3, with the D gene too uncertain to name. The sample consisted of PBMCs. This clonotype originated in a woman in her 50s in good health and CMV-seropositive. The CDR3 reads as follows: CASSPLSSTDTQYF. The nucleotide sequence is TGTGCCAGCAGCCCCCTCTCTAGCACAGATACGCAGTATTTT.